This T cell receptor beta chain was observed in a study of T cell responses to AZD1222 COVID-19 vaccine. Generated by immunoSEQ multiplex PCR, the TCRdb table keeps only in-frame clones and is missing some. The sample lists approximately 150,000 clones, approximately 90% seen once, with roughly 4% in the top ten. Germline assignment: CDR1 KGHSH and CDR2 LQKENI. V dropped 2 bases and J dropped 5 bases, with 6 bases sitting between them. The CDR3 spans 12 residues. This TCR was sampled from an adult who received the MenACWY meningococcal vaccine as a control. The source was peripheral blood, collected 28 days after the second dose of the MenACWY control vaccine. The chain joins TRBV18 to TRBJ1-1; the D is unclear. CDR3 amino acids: CASSPIGTEAFF. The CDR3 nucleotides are TGTGCCAGCTCACCAATTGGGACTGAAGCTTTCTTT.